This TCR beta chain was retrieved from a study of T cell responses to AZD1222 COVID-19 vaccine. Across the study: Timing groups of about 4 and about 12 weeks for second doses were pooled.

The J segment lost 4 bases and the V segment lost 2 bases, leaving 7 bases of the junction unmatched. Germline assignment: CDR1 GTSNPN and CDR2 SVGIG (reference sequence). The CDR3 has 14 amino acids. Study-level findings and limits: Dominant CD4 TCR responses targeted spike regions 160-218 and 743-854. Just a handful of AZD1222 recipients were seropositive at baseline.

Notes on this clone: Its antigen is not known.

Data came from immunoSEQ multiplex PCR; TCRdb stores just in-frame clones and leaves some out. The top ten clones hold 3.4% of a sample with fewer than 150,000 clones, 90% of them seen once. The material was peripheral blood, obtained on day 0 of AZD1222 vaccination. The genes are TRBV30 and TRBJ2-7; TRBD1 matches at 8 bases. The clonotype was recovered from an adult in good health. The chain's CDR3 is CAWSPLQGAYEQYF. The CDR3 nucleotides read TGTGCCTGGAGTCCACTCCAGGGGGCGTACGAGCAGTACTTC.